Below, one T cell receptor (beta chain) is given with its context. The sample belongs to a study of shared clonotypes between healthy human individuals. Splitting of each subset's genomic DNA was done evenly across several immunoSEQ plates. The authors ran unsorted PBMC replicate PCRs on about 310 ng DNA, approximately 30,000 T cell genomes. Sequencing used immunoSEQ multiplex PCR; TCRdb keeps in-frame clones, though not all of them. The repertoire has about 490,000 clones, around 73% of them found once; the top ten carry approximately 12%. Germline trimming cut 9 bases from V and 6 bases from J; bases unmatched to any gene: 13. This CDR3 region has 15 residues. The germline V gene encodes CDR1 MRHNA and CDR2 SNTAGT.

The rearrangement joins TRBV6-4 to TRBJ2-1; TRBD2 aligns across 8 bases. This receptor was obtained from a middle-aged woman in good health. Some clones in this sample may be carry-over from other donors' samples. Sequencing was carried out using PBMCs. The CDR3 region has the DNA TGTGCCAGTATGCCCGGGACTAGTGGGGGCAATGAGCAGTTCTTC. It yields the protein CASMPGTSGGNEQFF.